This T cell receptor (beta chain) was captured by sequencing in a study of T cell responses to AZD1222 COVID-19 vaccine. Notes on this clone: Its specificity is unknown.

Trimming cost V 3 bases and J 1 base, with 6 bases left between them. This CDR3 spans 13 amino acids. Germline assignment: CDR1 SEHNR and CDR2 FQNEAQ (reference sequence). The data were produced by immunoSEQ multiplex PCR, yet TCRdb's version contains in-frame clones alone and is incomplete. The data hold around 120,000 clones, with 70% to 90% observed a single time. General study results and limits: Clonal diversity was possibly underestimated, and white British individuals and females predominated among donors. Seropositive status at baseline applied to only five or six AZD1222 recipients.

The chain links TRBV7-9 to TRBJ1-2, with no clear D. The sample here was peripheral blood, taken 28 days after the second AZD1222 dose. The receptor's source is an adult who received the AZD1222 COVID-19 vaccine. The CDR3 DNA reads TGTGCCAGCAGCTTCGTCGTTAACTATGGCTACACCTTC. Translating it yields CASSFVVNYGYTF. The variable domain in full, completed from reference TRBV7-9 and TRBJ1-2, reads DTGVSQNPRHKITKRGQNVTFRCDPISEHNRLYWYRQTLGQGPEFLTYFQNEAQLEKSRLLSDRFSAERPKGSFSTLEIQRTEQGDSAMYLCASSFVVNYGYTFGSGTRLTVV.